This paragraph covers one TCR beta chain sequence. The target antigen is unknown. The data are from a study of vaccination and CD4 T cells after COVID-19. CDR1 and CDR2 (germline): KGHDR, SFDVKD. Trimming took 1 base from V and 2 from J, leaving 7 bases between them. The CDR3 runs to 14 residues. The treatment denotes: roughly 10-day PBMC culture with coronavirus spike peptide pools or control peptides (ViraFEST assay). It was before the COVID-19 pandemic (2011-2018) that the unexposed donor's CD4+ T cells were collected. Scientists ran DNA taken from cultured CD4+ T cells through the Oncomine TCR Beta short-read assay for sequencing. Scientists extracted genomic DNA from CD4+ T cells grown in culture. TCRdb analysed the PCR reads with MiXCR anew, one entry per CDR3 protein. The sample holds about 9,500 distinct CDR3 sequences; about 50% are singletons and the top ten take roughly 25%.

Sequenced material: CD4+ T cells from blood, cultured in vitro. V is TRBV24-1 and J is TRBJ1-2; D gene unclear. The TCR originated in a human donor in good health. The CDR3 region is CATSDFLQNYGYTF. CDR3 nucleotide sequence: TGTGCCACCAGTGATTTCTTGCAGAACTATGGCTACACCTTC.